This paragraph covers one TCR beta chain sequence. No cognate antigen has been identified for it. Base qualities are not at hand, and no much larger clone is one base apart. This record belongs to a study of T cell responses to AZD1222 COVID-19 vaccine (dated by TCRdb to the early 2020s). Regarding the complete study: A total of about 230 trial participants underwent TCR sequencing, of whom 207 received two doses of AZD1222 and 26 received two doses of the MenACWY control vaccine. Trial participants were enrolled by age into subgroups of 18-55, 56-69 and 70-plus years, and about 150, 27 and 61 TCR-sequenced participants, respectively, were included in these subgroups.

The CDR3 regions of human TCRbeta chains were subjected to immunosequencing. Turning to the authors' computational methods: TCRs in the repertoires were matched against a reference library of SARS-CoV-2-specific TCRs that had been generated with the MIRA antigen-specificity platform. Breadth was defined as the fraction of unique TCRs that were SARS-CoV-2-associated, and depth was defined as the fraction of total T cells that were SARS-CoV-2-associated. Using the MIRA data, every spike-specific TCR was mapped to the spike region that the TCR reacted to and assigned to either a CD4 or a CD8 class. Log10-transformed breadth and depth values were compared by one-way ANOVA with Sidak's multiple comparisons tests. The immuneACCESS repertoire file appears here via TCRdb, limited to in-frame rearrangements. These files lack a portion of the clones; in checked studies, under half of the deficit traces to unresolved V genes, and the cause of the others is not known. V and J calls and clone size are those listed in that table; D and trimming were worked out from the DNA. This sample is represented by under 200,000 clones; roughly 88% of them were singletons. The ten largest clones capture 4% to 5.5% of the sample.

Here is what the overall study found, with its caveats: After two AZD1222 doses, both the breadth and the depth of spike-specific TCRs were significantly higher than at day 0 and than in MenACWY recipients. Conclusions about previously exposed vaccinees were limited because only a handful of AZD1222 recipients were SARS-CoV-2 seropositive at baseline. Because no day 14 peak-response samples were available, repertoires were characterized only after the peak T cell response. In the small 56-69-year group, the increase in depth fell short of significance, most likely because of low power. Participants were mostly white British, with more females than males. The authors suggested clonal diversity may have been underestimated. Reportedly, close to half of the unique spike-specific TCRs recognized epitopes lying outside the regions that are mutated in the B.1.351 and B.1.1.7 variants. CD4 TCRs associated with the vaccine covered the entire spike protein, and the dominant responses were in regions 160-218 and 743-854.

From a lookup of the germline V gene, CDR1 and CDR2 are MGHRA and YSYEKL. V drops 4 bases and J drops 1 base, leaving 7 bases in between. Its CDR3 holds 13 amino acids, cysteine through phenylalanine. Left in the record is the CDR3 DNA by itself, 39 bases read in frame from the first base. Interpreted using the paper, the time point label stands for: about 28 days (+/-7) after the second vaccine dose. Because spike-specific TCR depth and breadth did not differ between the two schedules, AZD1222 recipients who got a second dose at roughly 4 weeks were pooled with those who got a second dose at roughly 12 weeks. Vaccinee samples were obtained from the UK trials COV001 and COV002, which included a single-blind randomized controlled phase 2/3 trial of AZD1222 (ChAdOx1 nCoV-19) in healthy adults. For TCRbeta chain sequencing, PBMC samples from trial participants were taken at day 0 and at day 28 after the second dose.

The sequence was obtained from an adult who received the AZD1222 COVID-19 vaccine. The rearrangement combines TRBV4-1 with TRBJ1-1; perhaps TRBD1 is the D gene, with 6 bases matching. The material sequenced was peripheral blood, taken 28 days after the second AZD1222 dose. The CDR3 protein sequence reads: CASSRGQNTEAFF. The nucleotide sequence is TGCGCCAGCAGCCGGGGACAGAACACTGAAGCTTTCTTT.